The clone carrying this TCR beta chain was recorded once. Antigen unknown. Clones were read by immunoSEQ multiplex PCR, and TCRdb kept only the in-frame ones, dropping some. This sample has 95,000 to 150,000 clones; 70% to 90% occur once, and the top ten carry 4.2%. This entry is derived from a study of T cell responses to AZD1222 COVID-19 vaccine. Study results and caveats: The study found vaccine-associated CD4 TCRs spanning spike, dominant at 160-218 and 743-854.

Germline assignment: CDR1 MNHEY and CDR2 SVGAGI. V lost 7 bases and J lost 11; bases outside the gene matches: 11. CDR3 size: 13 residues. The receptor was isolated from an adult in good health. V and J are TRBV6-5 and TRBJ2-1; 7 nucleotides agree with TRBD1. The material sequenced was peripheral blood, taken on day 0 of AZD1222 vaccination. CDR3 nucleotides: TGTGCCAGCACCCTTACAGGGGCAGGGAAGCAGTTCTTC. Encoded protein: CASTLTGAGKQFF.